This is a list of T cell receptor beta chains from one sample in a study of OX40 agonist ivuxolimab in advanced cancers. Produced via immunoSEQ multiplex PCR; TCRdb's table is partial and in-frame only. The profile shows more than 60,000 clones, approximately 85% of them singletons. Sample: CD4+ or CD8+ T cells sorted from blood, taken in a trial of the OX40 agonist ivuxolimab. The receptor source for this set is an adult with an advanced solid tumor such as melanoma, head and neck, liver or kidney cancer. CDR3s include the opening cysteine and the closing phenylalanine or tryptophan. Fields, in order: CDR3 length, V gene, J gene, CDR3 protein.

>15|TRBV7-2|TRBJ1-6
CASSSRPAGSSPLHF
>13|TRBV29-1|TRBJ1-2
CSVVRTTGFGYTF
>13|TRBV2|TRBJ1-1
CASRPEGWAEAFF
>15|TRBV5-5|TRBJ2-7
CASSAGLGGAVGQYF
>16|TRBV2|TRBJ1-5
CASSEDGTNSNQPQHF
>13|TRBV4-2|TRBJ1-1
CASQVGGRTEAFF
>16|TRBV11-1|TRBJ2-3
CASSPLLTWNTDTQYF
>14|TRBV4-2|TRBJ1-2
CASSQDSEDYGYTF
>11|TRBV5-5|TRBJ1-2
CASSLSYGYTF
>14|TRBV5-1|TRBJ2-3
CASSFRTGTDTQYF
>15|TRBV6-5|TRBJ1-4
CASSYGGPNPEKLFF
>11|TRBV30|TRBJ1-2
CAWTSRGESTF
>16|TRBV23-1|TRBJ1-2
CASSLIVSGPKLGYTF
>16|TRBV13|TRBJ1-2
CASIGRGIRSGYGYTF
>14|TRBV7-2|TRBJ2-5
CASSTPTSPETQYF
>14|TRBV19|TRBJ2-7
CASSKGQTVYEQYF
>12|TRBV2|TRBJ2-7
CASTGRGYEQYF
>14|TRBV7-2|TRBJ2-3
CASSLGASTDTQYF
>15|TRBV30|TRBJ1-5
CAWSVRTDTNQPQHF
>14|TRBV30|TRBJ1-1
CAWSVGVVNTEAFF
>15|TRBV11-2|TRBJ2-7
CASSLTGTGGYEQYF
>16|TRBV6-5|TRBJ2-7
CASSYSSGTGPYEQYF
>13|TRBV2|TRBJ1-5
CATSGTHNQPQHF
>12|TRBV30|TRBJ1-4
CACNGGGEKLFF
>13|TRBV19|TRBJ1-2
CASSWKSGGGYTF
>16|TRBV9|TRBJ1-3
CASSSHRGLTGNTIYF
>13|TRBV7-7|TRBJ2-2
CAARTGQSGELFF
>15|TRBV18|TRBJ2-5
CASSPRRGDQETQYF
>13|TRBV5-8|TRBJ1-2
CASSLGRAYGYTF
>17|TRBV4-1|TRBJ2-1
CASSQEAASHLKGEQFF
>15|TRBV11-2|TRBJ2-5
CASSKWAGPQETQYF
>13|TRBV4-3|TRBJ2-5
CASSPSEQETQYF
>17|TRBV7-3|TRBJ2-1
CASSLTGQGSSYNEQFF
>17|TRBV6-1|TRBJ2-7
CASSEELGLAGEYEQYF
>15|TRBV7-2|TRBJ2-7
CASSLGDNPNYEQYF
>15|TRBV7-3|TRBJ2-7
CASSLSYRATHEQYF
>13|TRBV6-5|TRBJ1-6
CATWGRQGTPLHF